These 27 T cell receptor beta chains were all obtained from the same sample, sequenced in a study of cytomegalovirus exposure and HLA in healthy donors. 13 Jbeta primers and 60 Vbeta primers were used for the PCR. The protocol was immunoSEQ multiplex PCR, while the TCRdb copy is restricted to in-frame clones and leaves out a portion. The repertoire table contains 60,000 to 70,000 clones. Sequencing used PBMCs. The origin of the receptors is a boy aged 5-17 years in good health and CMV-seronegative.

The chain recombines TRBV6-6 with TRBJ1-5, with 9 bases lining up with TRBD1. Germline CDR1 is MNHNY and CDR2 is SVGAGI (reference sequence). After removal of 7 bases from V and 7 bases from J, the junction contained 8 bases not matched to a gene. The CDR3 covers 14 residues. Written as DNA, the CDR3 is TGTGCCAGCACCCCGGGACAGGGAGGGCAGCCCCAGCATTTT. The encoded protein is CASTPGQGGQPQHF.

The rearrangement links TRBV4-2 to TRBJ2-5; 9 positions agree with TRBD2. With V trimmed by 1 base and J by 5 bases, 8 bases remained unmatched. The CDR3 loop spans 16 amino acids. The germline gives CDR1 LGHNA, CDR2 YNFKEQ. The CDR3 DNA reads TGTGCCAGCAGCCAAGGGCTAGCGGGGTCATGGGAGACCCAGTACTTC. The encoded protein is CASSQGLAGSWETQYF.

This sequence joins TRBV5-1 and TRBJ2-1, with 10 nucleotides matching TRBD2. Germline V CDR1 and CDR2: SGHRS, YFSETQ. CDR3 length: 16 amino acids. The ends lost 0 bases at V and 7 bases at J; junction bases unmatched: 7. CDR3: CASSLGASGSVNEQFF. The CDR3 coding sequence is TGCGCCAGCAGCTTGGGGGCTAGCGGGAGTGTAAATGAGCAGTTCTTC.

The CDR3 bases are TGTGCCAGCAGCCAGGGACAGGCTCCCTATGGCTACACCTTC. Amino acids: CASSQGQAPYGYTF. The chain links TRBV6-5 to TRBJ1-2; 8 positions agree with TRBD1. The CDR3 contains 14 residues. V lost 6 bases to trimming and J lost 4 bases; unmatched junction nucleotides: 7. Per germline, CDR1 MNHEY and CDR2 SVGAGI.

The rearrangement joins TRBV5-4 to TRBJ2-1; 10 nucleotides agree with TRBD2. Trimming took 1 base from V and 4 from J; bases not matched to a gene: 2. This CDR3 is built from 15 residues. Germline V gene data show CDR1 as SGHNT and CDR2 as YYREEE (reference sequence). This CDR3 is CASSLTSGAYNEQFF. The DNA for the CDR3 is TGTGCCAGCAGCTTGACTAGCGGGGCATACAATGAGCAGTTCTTC.

The genes are TRBV29-1 and TRBJ2-4; 8 nucleotides line up with TRBD2. Germline trimming cut 6 bases from V and 9 bases from J; bases unmatched to any gene: 10. Germline loops: CDR1 SQVTM, CDR2 ANQGSEA. This CDR3 has 13 residues. CDR3 residues: CSVSSGSGSIQYF. For the CDR3, the DNA is TGCAGCGTCTCCAGCGGGAGTGGTTCCATTCAGTACTTC.

The rearrangement uses TRBV7-2 and TRBJ2-3, with 7 bases matching TRBD2. The V and J ends lost 5 bases and 7 bases, in that order; junction bases with no gene match: 12. CDR1 is SGHTA, CDR2 FQGNSA, per germline. There are 15 residues in the CDR3. The CDR3 protein is CASSPGGTTGHTQYF. CDR3 DNA: TGTGCCAGCAGCCCCGGAGGGACTACGGGGCATACGCAGTATTTT.

The chain carries TRBV5-6 and TRBJ1-5, with D perhaps TRBD1 (6 bases). Germline values: CDR1 SGHDT, CDR2 YYEEEE. V shed 4 bases and J shed 3 bases, with 11 bases lying between them. The CDR3 loop spans 14 amino acids. The CDR3 loop reads CASSGGLHNQPQHF. The CDR3 coding sequence is TGTGCCAGCAGCGGGGGCCTCCACAATCAGCCCCAGCATTTT.

The rearrangement uses TRBV27 and TRBJ1-1; the D gene is possibly TRBD1 (6 bases). CDR3 length: 17 residues. Germline CDR1 is MNHEY and CDR2 is SMNVEV (reference sequence). V lost 5 bases to trimming and J lost 0 bases, with 19 bases between them. CDR3 bases: TGTGCCAGCAGTCCAGCCCAACAGGGTTGGGTGAACACTGAAGCTTTCTTT. This encodes CASSPAQQGWVNTEAFF.

This sequence joins TRBV5-6 and TRBJ1-5; weak D call: TRBD1 (6 bases). The ends were cut back, 3 bases at V and 3 bases at J, with 19 bases in the middle. Germline-derived CDR1 and CDR2 are SGHDT and YYEEEE. CDR3 size: 17 residues. CDR3 amino acids: CASSSNAGANFNQPQHF. The CDR3 region has the DNA TGTGCCAGCAGCTCCAACGCGGGGGCAAACTTCAATCAGCCCCAGCATTTT. The full variable domain, its missing parts supplied by reference TRBV5-6 and TRBJ1-5, is DAGVTQSPTHLIKTRGQQVTLRCSPKSGHDTVSWYQQALGQGPQFIFQYYEEEERQRGNFPDRFSGHQFPNYSSELNVNALLLGDSALYLCASSSNAGANFNQPQHFGDGTRLSIL.

As DNA, the CDR3 is TGCGCCAGCAGTGAGTCTGCGGGGGCACAAGAGACCCAGTACTTC. Amino acid sequence: CASSESAGAQETQYF. The rearrangement uses TRBV10-1 and TRBJ2-5, with D perhaps matching TRBD2 (7 bases). The ends were cut back, 0 bases at V and 2 bases at J, with 10 bases in the middle. Germline lookup yields CDR1 WNHNN and CDR2 SYGVQD (reference sequence). The CDR3 covers 15 residues.

This rearrangement joins TRBV18 to TRBJ2-7; maybe TRBD1 (6 bases). In germline, CDR1 is KGHSH, CDR2 LQKENI. The V gene lost 6 bases and the J gene lost 8 bases, with 17 bases spanning the gap. The length of the CDR3 is 13 residues. CDR3 sequence reads: CASSPSPQGQQYF. CDR3 DNA: TGTGCCAGCTCCCCCTCCCCCCAGGGGCAGCAGTACTTC.

This chain links TRBV7-9 with TRBJ2-1; 7 positions match TRBD2. The germline CDR1 and CDR2 sequences are SEHNR and FQNEAQ (reference sequence). CDR3 length: 15 amino acids. V shed 0 bases and J 2 bases; nucleotides not matched to a gene: 1. The CDR3 sequence: CASSLAGGAYNEQFF. CDR3 bases: TGTGCCAGCAGCTTAGCTGGGGGGGCCTACAATGAGCAGTTCTTC.

V usage is TRBV29-1 and J usage is TRBJ2-2; 13 nucleotides match TRBD2. Germline CDR1 and CDR2: SQVTM and ANQGSEA. After removal of 6 bases from V and 8 bases from J, the junction contained 6 bases not matched to a gene. The CDR3 is 14 amino acids. CDR3 DNA: TGCAGCGTACGCACTAGCGGGGGGGCTGGGGAGCTGTTTTTT. It specifies CSVRTSGGAGELFF.

The J gene is TRBJ2-7, the V gene TRBV10-3; TRBD1 matches 10 bases. The CDR3 has 13 amino acids. The V gene's germline CDR1 is ENHRY and CDR2 SYGVKD. Germline trimming cut 10 bases from V and 3 bases from J; bases unmatched to any gene: 6. The CDR3 nucleotides read TGTGCCACCCGACAGGGGGCCAGCTACGAGCAGTACTTC. This encodes CATRQGASYEQYF.

This chain links TRBV5-6 with TRBJ2-5; 12 bases fit TRBD1. CDR3 length: 16 residues. Germline V gene data show CDR1 as SGHDT and CDR2 as YYEEEE. With V trimmed by 2 bases and J by 5 bases, 7 bases remained unmatched. CDR3 sequence reads: CASSLPGTGGLETQYF. The CDR3 nucleotides are TGTGCCAGCAGCTTACCCGGGACAGGGGGCTTGGAGACCCAGTACTTC.

The V gene is TRBV7-9, the J gene TRBJ2-3; TRBD2 might be the D (6 bases). V lost 5 bases and J lost 5, with 17 bases in between. Per germline, CDR1 SEHNR and CDR2 FQNEAQ (reference sequence). The CDR3 sequence is 15 residues long. This CDR3 is CASSPSGVGKDTQYF. CDR3 coding DNA: TGTGCCAGCAGCCCCTCGGGGGTAGGGAAAGATACGCAGTATTTT.

This chain joins TRBV11-3 and TRBJ2-1; TRBD1 agrees at 8 bases. The CDR3 is made up of 12 amino acids. The trim removed 4 bases at V and 9 bases at J, leaving 2 bases unmatched. The V gene's germline CDR1 is SGHNT and CDR2 YENEEA. The CDR3: CASSSQGGEQFF. For the CDR3, the DNA is TGTGCCAGCAGCTCACAGGGGGGTGAGCAGTTCTTC.

V usage is TRBV6-5 and J usage is TRBJ1-1; possibly TRBD1 for D (6 bases). The V gene's germline CDR1 is MNHEY and CDR2 SVGAGI. This CDR3 is 16 amino acids long. V was shortened by 3 bases and J by 6 bases, with 20 bases between the two germline ends. This CDR3 is CASSYYAGAKASEAFF. As DNA, the CDR3 is TGTGCCAGCAGTTATTATGCGGGGGCTAAGGCGTCTGAAGCTTTCTTT.

The chain is built from TRBV5-4 and TRBJ1-2, with D maybe TRBD1 (5 bases). Trimming stripped 10 bases from V and 0 bases from J, with 19 bases between. The CDR3 loop spans 15 amino acids. Germline V gene data show CDR1 as SGHNT and CDR2 as YYREEE (reference sequence). The CDR3 protein is CAGQGGPLSNYGYTF. In DNA form, the CDR3 reads TGTGCCGGGCAGGGTGGGCCCCTTTCTAACTATGGCTACACCTTC.

The chain combines TRBV14 with TRBJ1-1, with D unresolved. The CDR3 is 14 residues long. Germline V gene data show CDR1 as SGHDN and CDR2 as FVKESK. Deletions cut 1 base from V and 0 bases from J, with 6 bases between. CDR3 in DNA: TGTGCCAGCAGCCAAGTACAACTGAACACTGAAGCTTTCTTT. Its protein product is CASSQVQLNTEAFF.

The chain combines TRBV13 with TRBJ2-5; 8 bases align to TRBD2. The V and J ends lost 0 bases and 0 bases, in that order; junction bases with no gene match: 15. Germline assignment: CDR1 PRHDT and CDR2 FYEKMQ (reference sequence). This CDR3 contains 20 residues. CDR3 bases: TGTGCCAGCAGCTTAGGCCCCAGCGGGGGCCCAAAGAGACACCAAGAGACCCAGTACTTC. Residues: CASSLGPSGGPKRHQETQYF.

This chain links TRBV28 with TRBJ1-5, with D perhaps matching TRBD1 (5 bases). Between the trimmed V and J ends, which lost 2 bases and 6 bases, there was a span of 8 bases. The CDR3 totals 13 residues. Germline CDR1 and CDR2: MDHEN and SYDVKM. The CDR3 sequence: CASSLGGTQPQHF. The CDR3 DNA sequence: TGTGCCAGCAGTTTAGGGGGGACTCAGCCCCAGCATTTT.

The chain joins TRBV4-2 to TRBJ2-3; 12 positions agree with TRBD2. The ends lost 3 bases at V and 9 bases at J; junction bases unmatched: 10. The CDR3 totals 16 residues. The germline V gene has CDR1 LGHNA and CDR2 YNFKEQ. CDR3 sequence (DNA): TGTGCCAGCAGCCAGTGGACTAGCGGGGAGACAAGAACGCAGTATTTT. This encodes CASSQWTSGETRTQYF.

V usage is TRBV5-1 and J usage is TRBJ1-1; 7 bases map to TRBD1. CDR3 length equals 13 residues. Per germline, CDR1 SGHRS and CDR2 YFSETQ. Germline trimming cut 6 bases from V and 4 bases from J; bases unmatched to any gene: 6. CDR3 in amino acids: CASNPGGGTEAFF. The CDR3 DNA sequence: TGCGCCAGCAACCCAGGGGGAGGCACTGAAGCTTTCTTT. Using reference TRBV5-1 and TRBJ1-1 for the parts outside the CDR3, the full variable domain is KAGVTQTPRYLIKTRGQQVTLSCSPISGHRSVSWYQQTPGQGLQFLFEYFSETQRNKGNFPGRFSGRQFSNSRSEMNVSTLELGDSALYLCASNPGGGTEAFFGQGTRLTVV.

About this clone: At one end, the junction sequence differs from germline, possibly due to a read error. The V gene is TRBV27, the J gene TRBJ2-7; 7 nucleotides agree with TRBD1. Germline V gene lookup returns CDR1 MNHEY and CDR2 SMNVEV (reference sequence). The CDR3 loop spans 14 amino acids. CDR3 sequence reads: CAGSLATGSYEQYF. CDR3 nucleotides: TGTGCCGGCAGTTTGGCGACAGGGAGCTACGAGCAGTACTTC.

The CDR3, as DNA: TGTGCCAGCAGTTTAAGCGAGCGCCACGAGCAGTACTTC. Translation gives CASSLSERHEQYF. V is TRBV27 and J is TRBJ2-7; no reliable D call. CDR1 is MNHEY and CDR2 is SMNVEV in the germline V gene (reference sequence). Trimming left V 2 bases short and J 5 bases short, with 10 bases between. This CDR3 spans 13 amino acids.